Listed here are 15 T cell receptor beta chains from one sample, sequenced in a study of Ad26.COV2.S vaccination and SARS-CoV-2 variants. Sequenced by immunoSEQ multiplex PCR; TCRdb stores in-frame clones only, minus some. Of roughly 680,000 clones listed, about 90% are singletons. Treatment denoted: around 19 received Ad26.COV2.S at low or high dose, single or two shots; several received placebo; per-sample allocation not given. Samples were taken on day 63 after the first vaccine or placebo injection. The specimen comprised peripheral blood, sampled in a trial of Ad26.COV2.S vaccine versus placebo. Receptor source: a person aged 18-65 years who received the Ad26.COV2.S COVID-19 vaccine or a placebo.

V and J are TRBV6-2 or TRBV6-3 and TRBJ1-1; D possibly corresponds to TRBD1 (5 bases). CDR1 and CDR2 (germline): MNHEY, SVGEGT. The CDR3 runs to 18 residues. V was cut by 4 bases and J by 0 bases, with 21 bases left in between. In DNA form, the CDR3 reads TGTGCCAGCAGTTTCCAGACAGAAACCACTCTAATGAACACTGAAGCTTTCTTT. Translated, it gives CASSFQTETTLMNTEAFF.

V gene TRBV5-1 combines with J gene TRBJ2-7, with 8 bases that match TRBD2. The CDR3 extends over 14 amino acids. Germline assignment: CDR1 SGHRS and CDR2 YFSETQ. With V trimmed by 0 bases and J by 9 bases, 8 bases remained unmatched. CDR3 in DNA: TGCGCCAGCAGCTTGGTTAGCGGGAATGGTTTGCAGTACTTC. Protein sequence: CASSLVSGNGLQYF.

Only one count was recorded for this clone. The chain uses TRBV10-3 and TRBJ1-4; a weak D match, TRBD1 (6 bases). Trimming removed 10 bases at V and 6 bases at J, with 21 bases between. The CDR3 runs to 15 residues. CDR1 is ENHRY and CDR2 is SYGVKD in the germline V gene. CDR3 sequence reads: CATSGTTPQDEKLFF. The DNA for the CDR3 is TGTGCCACCTCCGGGACAACCCCTCAGGATGAAAAACTGTTTTTT.

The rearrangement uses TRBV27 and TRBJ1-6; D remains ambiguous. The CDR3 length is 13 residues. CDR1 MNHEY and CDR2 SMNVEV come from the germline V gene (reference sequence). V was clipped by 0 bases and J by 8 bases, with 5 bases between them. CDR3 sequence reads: CASSLSVDSPLHF. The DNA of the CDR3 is TGTGCCAGCAGTTTATCGGTAGATTCACCCCTCCACTTT.

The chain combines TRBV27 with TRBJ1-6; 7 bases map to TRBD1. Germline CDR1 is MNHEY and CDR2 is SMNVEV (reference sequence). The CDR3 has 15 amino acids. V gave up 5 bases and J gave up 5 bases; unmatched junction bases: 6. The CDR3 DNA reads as TGTGCCAGCAGTCCGCGACAGGGAAATAATTCACCCCTCCACTTT. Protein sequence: CASSPRQGNNSPLHF.

The CDR3 nucleotides read TGCAGCGTGGCGACTAGCGGGGGTCCGGGAGATACGCAGTATTTT. Protein sequence: CSVATSGGPGDTQYF. The gene calls are TRBV29-1 and TRBJ2-3, with TRBD2 identical over 12 bases. CDR3 length: 15 amino acids. CDR1 and CDR2 (germline): SQVTM, ANQGSEA. Losses at the gene ends were 6 bases for V and 5 bases for J; bases not matched to a gene: 9.

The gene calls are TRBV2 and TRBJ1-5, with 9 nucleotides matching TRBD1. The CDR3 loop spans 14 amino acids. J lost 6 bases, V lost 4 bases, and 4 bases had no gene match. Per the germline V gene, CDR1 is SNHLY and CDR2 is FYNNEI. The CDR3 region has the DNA TGTGCCAGCAGTGTGGGACAGGGAGGTCAGCCCCAGCATTTT. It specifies CASSVGQGGQPQHF.

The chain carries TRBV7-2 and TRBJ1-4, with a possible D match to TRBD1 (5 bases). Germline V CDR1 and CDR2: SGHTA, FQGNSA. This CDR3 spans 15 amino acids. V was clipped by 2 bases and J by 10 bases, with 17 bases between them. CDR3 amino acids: CASSLIGQGQGKLFF. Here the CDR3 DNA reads TGTGCCAGCAGCTTAATCGGGCAGGGTCAGGGAAAACTGTTTTTT.

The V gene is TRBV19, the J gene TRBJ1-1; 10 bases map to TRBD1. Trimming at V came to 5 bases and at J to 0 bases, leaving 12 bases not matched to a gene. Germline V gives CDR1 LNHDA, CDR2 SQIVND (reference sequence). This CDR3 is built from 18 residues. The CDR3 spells CASSPPGQGQIMNTEAFF. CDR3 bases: TGTGCCAGTAGTCCACCGGGACAGGGGCAAATAATGAACACTGAAGCTTTCTTT.

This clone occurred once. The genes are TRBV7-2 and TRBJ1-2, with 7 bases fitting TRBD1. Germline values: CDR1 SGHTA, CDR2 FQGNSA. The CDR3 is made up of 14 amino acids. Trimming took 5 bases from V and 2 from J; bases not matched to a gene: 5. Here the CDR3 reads CASSPQTGNYGYTF. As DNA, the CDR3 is TGTGCCAGCAGCCCTCAGACAGGGAACTATGGCTACACCTTC.

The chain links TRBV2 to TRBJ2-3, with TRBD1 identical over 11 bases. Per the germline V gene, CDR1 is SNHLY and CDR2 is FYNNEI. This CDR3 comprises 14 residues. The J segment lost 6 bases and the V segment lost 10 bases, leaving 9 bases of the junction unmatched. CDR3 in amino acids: CATRDRGKVDTQYF. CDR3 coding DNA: TGTGCCACCCGGGACAGGGGGAAGGTGGATACGCAGTATTTT.

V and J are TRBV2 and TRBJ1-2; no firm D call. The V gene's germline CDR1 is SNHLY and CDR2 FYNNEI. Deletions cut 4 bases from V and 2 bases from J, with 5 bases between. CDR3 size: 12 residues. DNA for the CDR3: TGTGCCAGCAGTGCGTTAAACTATGGCTACACCTTC. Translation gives CASSALNYGYTF.

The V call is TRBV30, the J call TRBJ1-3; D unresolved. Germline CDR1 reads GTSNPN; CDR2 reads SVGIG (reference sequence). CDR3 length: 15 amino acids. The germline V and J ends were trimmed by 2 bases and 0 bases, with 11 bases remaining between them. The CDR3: CAWSYRRFSGNTIYF. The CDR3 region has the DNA TGTGCCTGGAGTTACCGACGGTTCTCTGGAAACACCATATATTTT. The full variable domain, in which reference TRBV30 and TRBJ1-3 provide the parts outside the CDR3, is SQTIHQWPATLVQPVGSPLSLECTVEGTSNPNLYWYRQAAGRGLQLLFYSVGIGQISSEVPQNLSASRPQDRQFILSSKKLLLSDSGFYLCAWSYRRFSGNTIYFGEGSWLTVV.

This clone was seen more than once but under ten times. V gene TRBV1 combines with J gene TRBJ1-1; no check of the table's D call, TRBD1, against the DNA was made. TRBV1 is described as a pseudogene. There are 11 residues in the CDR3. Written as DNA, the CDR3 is TGCACCAGCAGCCAGGCCACTGAAGCTTTCTTT. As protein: CTSSQATEAFF.

The CDR3 reads CASSPLTSGRNTQYF. The CDR3 region has the DNA TGTGCCAGCAGCCCTCTGACTAGCGGGAGGAATACGCAGTATTTT. V usage is TRBV7-2 and J usage is TRBJ2-3; 13 bases align to TRBD2. V dropped 5 bases and J dropped 7; count of bases not matched to a gene: 6. The CDR3 has 15 residues. The germline V gene encodes CDR1 SGHTA and CDR2 FQGNSA.